Listed below are T cell receptor beta chains from one sample, sequenced in a study of control samples from healthy donors and cancer patients. Sequencing was performed with immunoSEQ multiplex PCR; in TCRdb, only in-frame clones are kept and a portion is missing. The sample has roughly 130,000 clones, just under 95% seen once; the top ten hold 11% to 15%. The sequencing input was PBMCs. These receptors all stem from a man aged 55 to 70 with colorectal cancer. Both conserved end residues are part of each CDR3. The D gene is left open where the match is weak. Rows give clone size only sometimes, using once, few, many, or a class for an expanded clone.

clone_size,d_call,j_call,v_call,cdr3_length,cdr3_nt,cdr3_aa
NA,NA,TRBJ1-1,TRBV18,15,TGTGCCAGCTCCCGCGACAGGTCCTACAACACTGAAGCTTTCTTT,CASSRDRSYNTEAFF
NA,TRBD2,TRBJ2-1,TRBV29-1,16,TGCAGCGTGGGGACTAGCGGGGGGAGCTCCTACAATGAGCAGTTCTTC,CSVGTSGGSSYNEQFF
NA,NA,TRBJ2-1,TRBV19,10,TGTGCCAGCCGGGGACTTGAGCAGTTCTTC,CASRGLEQFF
NA,NA,TRBJ2-2,TRBV19,13,TGTGCCAGTAGTAAGGGGTTTATCGGGGAGCTGTTTTTT,CASSKGFIGELFF
NA,NA,TRBJ1-6,TRBV6-6,17,TGTGCCAGCAGTCCAAAGATTACGAGCTCCTATAATTCACCCCTCCACTTT,CASSPKITSSYNSPLHF
NA,TRBD2,TRBJ2-7,TRBV24-1,13,TGTGCCACCAGTGACGGGGGGACCTACGAGCAGTACTTC,CATSDGGTYEQYF
NA,NA,TRBJ2-2,TRBV7-2,16,TGTGCCAGCAGCTTAAGGATGGGGGTGGGCGCCGGGGAGCTGTTTTTT,CASSLRMGVGAGELFF
NA,TRBD1,TRBJ2-7,TRBV27,17,TGTGCCAGCAGTTTATCCGTCGGGGACAGGGGCTCCTACGAGCAGTACTTC,CASSLSVGDRGSYEQYF
NA,NA,TRBJ2-7,TRBV6-6,15,TGTGCCAGCAGTTACTCCCCACAGACTCGCTACGAGCAGTACTTC,CASSYSPQTRYEQYF
NA,NA,TRBJ2-2,TRBV5-4,12,TGTGCCAGCAGCCCTATTGCCGGGGAGCTGTTTTTT,CASSPIAGELFF
NA,NA,TRBJ2-5,TRBV5-1,15,TGCGCCAGCAGCTTGGCAGGGGGGGGCCAAGAGACCCAGTACTTC,CASSLAGGGQETQYF
NA,TRBD2,TRBJ2-3,TRBV6-5,14,TGTGCCAGCAATAGCGGGGGGGCCGCAGATACGCAGTATTTT,CASNSGGAADTQYF
NA,NA,TRBJ2-2,TRBV5-1,15,TGCGCCAGCAGCTTAGACCCCACCGGCGGCGGGGAGCTGTTTTTT,CASSLDPTGGGELFF
few,NA,TRBJ1-2,TRBV18,18,TGTGCCAGCTCACGCACTAAGGGTGGCAGGGCCGTCGAGTATGGCTACACCTTC,CASSRTKGGRAVEYGYTF
NA,TRBD1,TRBJ2-5,TRBV7-9,13,TGTGCCAGCAGTCGGGACAGCCGGGAGACCCAGTACTTC,CASSRDSRETQYF
NA,NA,TRBJ2-5,TRBV5-1,13,TGCGCCAGCAGCCTGGACACTAAAGAGACCCAGTACTTC,CASSLDTKETQYF